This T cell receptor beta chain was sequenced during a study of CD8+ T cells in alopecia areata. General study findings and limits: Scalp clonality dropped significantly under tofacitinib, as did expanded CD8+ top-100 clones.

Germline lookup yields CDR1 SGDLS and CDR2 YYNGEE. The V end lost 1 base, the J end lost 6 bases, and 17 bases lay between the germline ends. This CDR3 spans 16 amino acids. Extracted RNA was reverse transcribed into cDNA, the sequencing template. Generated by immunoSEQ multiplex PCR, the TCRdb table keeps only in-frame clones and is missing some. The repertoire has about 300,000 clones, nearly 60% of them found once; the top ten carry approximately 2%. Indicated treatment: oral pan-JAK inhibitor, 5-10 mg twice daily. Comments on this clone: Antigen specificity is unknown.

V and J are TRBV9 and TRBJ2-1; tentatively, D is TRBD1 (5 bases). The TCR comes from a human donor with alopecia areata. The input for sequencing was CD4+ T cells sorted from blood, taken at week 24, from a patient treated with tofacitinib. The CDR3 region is CASSVTSGRFPNEQFF. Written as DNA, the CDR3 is TGTGCCAGCAGCGTAACGTCAGGGCGCTTTCCCAATGAGCAGTTCTTC. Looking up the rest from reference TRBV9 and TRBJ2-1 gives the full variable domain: DSGVTQTPKHLITATGQRVTLRCSPRSGDLSVYWYQQSLDQGLQFLIQYYNGEERAKGNILERFSAQQFPDLHSELNLSSLELGDSALYFCASSVTSGRFPNEQFFGPGTRLTVL.